This T cell receptor (delta chain) is from a study of γδ T cells in repeated Plasmodium falciparum infection. Across the whole study: Each infection was followed by sampling at 21 days, plus baseline and some pre-infection draws. Malian repertoires were sampled cross-sectionally without transmission and longitudinally through febrile malaria.

TRG and TRD sequences were obtained from every sorted gammadelta sample. TCRdb re-called the multiplex PCR reads via CATT. The top ten hold less than 30% of the sample, which has around 50,000 delta-chain clones, 1.5% to 2% seen once. Source material: gamma-delta T cells from blood. This receptor was identified in a pool of human donors (malaria-infected and uninfected, not separated).

DNA of the CDR3: TGTGCAGCAAGCGGTCCGGGGGATCCCTGGGACACCCGACAGATGTTTTTC. This gives the protein CAASGPGDPWDTRQMFF. The genes are TRAV29/DV5 and TRDJ3; 7 bases map to TRDD3. Assignment of the J gene here rests on matching the DNA to germline, because TCRdb gives none. This CDR3 comprises 17 residues. Germline V gene lookup returns CDR1 NSMFDY and CDR2 ISSIKDK. V gave up 0 bases and J gave up 2 bases; unmatched junction bases: 5. Combining the CDR3 with reference TRAV29/DV5 and TRDJ3 gives the whole variable domain DQQVKQNSPSLSVQEGRISILNCDYTNSMFDYFLWYKKYPAEGPTFLISISSIKDKNEDGRFTVFLNKSAKHLSLHIVPSQPGDSAVYFCAASGPGDPWDTRQMFFGTGIKLFVEP.